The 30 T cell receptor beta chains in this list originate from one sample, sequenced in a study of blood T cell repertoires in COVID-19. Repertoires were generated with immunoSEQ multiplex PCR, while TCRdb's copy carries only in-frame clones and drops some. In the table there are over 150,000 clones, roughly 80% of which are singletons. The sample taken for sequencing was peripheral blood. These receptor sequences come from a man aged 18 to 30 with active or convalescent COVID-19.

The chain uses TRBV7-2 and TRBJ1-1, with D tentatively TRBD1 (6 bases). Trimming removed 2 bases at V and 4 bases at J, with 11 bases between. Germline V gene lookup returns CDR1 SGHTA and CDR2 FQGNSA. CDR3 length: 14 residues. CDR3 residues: CASSLWGGRTEAFF. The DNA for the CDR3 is TGTGCCAGCAGCTTATGGGGGGGGCGCACTGAAGCTTTCTTT.

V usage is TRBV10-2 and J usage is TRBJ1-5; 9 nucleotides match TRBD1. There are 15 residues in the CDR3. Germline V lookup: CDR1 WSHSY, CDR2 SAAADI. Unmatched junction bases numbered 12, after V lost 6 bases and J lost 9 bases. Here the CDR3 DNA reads TGCGCCAGCAGAGCCGGGACAGGGCGTTTGGGGCCCCAGCATTTT. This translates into CASRAGTGRLGPQHF.

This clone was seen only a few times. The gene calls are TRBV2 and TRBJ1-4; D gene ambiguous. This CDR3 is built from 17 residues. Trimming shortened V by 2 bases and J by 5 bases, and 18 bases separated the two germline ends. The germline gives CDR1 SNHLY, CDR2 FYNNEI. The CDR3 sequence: CASSERLSGRLNEKLFF. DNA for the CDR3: TGTGCCAGCAGTGAACGATTGAGTGGCAGACTAAATGAAAAACTGTTTTTT.

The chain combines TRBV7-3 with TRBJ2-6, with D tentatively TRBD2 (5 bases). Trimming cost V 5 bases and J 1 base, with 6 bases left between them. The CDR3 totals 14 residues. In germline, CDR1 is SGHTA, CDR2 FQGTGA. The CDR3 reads CASSGGSGANVLTF. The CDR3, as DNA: TGTGCCAGCAGCGGAGGATCTGGGGCCAACGTCCTGACTTTC.

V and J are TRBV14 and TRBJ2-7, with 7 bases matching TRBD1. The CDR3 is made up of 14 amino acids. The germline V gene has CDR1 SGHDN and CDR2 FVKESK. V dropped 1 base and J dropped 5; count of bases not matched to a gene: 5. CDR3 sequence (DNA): TGTGCCAGCAGCCAAGTAGTACAGGGGAACGAGCAGTACTTC. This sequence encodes CASSQVVQGNEQYF.

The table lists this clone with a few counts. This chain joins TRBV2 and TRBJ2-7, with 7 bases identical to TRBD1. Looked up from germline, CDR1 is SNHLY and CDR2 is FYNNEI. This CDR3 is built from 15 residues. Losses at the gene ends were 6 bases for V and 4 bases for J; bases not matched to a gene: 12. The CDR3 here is CASSGDRLTRYEQYF. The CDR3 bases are TGTGCCAGCAGCGGGGACAGACTTACTCGATACGAGCAGTACTTC. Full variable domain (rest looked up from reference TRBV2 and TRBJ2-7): EPEVTQTPSHQVTQMGQEVILRCVPISNHLYFYWYRQILGQKVEFLVSFYNNEISEKSEIFDDQFSVERPDGSNFTLKIRSTKLEDSAMYFCASSGDRLTRYEQYFGPGTRLTVT.

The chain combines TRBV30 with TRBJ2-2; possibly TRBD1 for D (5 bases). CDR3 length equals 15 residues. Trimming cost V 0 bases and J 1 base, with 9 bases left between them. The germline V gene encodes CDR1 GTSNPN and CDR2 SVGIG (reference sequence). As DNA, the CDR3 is TGTGCCTGGAGTGTAACAGACAGGAACACCGGGGAGCTGTTTTTT. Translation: CAWSVTDRNTGELFF.

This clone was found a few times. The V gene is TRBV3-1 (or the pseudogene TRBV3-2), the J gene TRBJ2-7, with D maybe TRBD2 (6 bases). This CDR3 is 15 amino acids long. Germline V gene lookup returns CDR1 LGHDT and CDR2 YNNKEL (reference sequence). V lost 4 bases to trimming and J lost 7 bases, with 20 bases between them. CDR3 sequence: CASSPPGGTFWEQYF. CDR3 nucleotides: TGTGCCAGCAGCCCCCCGGGCGGGACCTTCTGGGAGCAGTACTTC.

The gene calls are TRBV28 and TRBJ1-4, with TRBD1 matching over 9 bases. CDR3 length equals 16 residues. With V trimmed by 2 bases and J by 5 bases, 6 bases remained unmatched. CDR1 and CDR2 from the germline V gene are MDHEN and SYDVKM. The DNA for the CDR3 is TGTGCCAGCAGTTTAGCCGGACAGGGGCAAAATGAAAAACTGTTTTTT. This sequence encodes CASSLAGQGQNEKLFF.

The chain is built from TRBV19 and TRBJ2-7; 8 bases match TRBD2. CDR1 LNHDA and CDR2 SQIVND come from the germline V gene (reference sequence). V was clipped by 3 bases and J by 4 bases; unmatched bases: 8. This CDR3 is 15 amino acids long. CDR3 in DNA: TGTGCCAGTAGTATTTCAAGCGGGAGAGAATACGAGCAGTACTTC. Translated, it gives CASSISSGREYEQYF. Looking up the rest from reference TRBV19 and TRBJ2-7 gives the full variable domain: DGGITQSPKYLFRKEGQNVTLSCEQNLNHDAMYWYRQDPGQGLRLIYYSQIVNDFQKGDIAEGYSVSREKKESFPLTVTSAQKNPTAFYLCASSISSGREYEQYFGPGTRLTVT.

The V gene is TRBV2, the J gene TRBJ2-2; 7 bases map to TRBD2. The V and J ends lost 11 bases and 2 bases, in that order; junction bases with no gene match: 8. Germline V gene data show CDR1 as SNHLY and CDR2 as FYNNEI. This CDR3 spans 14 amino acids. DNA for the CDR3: TGTGCCGGAAAGACTAGCTCCAACACCGGGGAGCTGTTTTTT. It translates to CAGKTSSNTGELFF.

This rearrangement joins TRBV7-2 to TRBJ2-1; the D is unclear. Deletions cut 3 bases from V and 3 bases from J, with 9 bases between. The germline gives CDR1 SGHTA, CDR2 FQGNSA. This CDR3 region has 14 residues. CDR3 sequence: CASSFMSLYNEQFF. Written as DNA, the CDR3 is TGTGCCAGCAGCTTTATGAGCCTCTACAATGAGCAGTTCTTC.

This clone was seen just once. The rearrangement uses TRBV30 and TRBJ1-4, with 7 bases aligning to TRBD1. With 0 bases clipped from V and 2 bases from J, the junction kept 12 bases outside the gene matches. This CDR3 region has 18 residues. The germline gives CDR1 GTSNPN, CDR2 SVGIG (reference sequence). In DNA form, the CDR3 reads TGTGCCTGGAGTGTAGGGGCAGGGGGAGTCGGCACTAATGAAAAACTGTTTTTT. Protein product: CAWSVGAGGVGTNEKLFF.

The CDR3 DNA reads TGTGCCAGTAGTATTGTGGCGCGGGTGAACACTGAAGCTTTCTTT. The encoded protein is CASSIVARVNTEAFF. The genes are TRBV19 and TRBJ1-1; the D is unclear. CDR3 size: 15 residues. Germline CDR1 LNHDA, CDR2 SQIVND (reference sequence). V gave up 3 bases and J gave up 0 bases, with 11 bases separating them. The full variable domain, in which reference TRBV19 and TRBJ1-1 provide the parts outside the CDR3, is DGGITQSPKYLFRKEGQNVTLSCEQNLNHDAMYWYRQDPGQGLRLIYYSQIVNDFQKGDIAEGYSVSREKKESFPLTVTSAQKNPTAFYLCASSIVARVNTEAFFGQGTRLTVV.

The CDR3 DNA is TGTGCCAGCAGTACAGGGTGGACAAACACTGAAGCTTTCTTT. This gives the protein CASSTGWTNTEAFF. The genes are TRBV2 and TRBJ1-1; D perhaps matches TRBD1 (6 bases). Per the germline V gene, CDR1 is SNHLY and CDR2 is FYNNEI. This CDR3 spans 14 amino acids. V was shortened by 5 bases and J by 2 bases, with 12 bases between the two germline ends.

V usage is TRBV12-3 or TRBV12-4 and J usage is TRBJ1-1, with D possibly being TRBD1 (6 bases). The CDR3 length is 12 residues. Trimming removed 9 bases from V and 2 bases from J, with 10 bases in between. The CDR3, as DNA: TGTGCCAGTGGGACACTTAACACTGAAGCTTTCTTT. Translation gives CASGTLNTEAFF.

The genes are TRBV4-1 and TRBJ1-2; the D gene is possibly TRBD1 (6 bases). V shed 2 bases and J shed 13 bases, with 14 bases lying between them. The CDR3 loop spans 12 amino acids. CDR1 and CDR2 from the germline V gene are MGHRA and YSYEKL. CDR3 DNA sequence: TGCGCCAGCAGCCAACCGGGACAACAATCCACCTTC. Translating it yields CASSQPGQQSTF.

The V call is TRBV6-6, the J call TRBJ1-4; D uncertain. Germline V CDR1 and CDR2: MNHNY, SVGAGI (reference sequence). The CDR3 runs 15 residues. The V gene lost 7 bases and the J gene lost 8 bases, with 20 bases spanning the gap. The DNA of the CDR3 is TGTGCCAGCACCAAAGAGGACTCCATGGGAGAAAAACTGTTTTTT. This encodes CASTKEDSMGEKLFF.

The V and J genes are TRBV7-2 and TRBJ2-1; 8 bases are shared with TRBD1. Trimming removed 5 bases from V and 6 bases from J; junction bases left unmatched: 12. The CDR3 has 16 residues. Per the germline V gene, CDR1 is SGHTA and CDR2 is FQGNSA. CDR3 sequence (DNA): TGTGCCAGCAGCCCTATCCTGACAGGGGCGGGCAATGAGCAGTTCTTC. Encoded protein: CASSPILTGAGNEQFF.

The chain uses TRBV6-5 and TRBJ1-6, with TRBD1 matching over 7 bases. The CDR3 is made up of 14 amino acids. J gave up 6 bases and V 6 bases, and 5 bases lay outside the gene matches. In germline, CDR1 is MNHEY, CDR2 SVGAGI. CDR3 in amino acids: CASRPGQINSPLHF. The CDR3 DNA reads TGTGCCAGCAGGCCGGGACAGATTAATTCACCCCTCCACTTT.

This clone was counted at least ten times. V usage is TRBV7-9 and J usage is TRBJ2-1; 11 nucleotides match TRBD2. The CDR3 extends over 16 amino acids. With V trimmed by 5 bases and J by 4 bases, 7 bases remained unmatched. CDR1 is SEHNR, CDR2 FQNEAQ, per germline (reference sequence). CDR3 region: CASSPRGLAVYNEQFF. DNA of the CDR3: TGTGCCAGCAGCCCGAGGGGACTAGCGGTTTACAATGAGCAGTTCTTC.

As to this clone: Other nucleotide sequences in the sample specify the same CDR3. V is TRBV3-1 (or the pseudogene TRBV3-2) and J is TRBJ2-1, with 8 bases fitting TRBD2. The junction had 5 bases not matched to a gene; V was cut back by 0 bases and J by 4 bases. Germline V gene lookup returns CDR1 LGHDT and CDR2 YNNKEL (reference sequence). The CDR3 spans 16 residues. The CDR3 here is CASSQDSSGSYNEQFF. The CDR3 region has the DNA TGTGCCAGCAGCCAAGATTCTAGCGGGTCGTACAATGAGCAGTTCTTC.

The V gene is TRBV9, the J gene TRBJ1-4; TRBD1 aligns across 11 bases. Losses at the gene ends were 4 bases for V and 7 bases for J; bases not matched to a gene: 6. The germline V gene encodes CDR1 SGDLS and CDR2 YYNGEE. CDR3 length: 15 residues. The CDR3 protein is CASSTRTGGGEKLFF. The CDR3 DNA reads TGTGCCAGCAGCACCCGGACAGGGGGCGGTGAAAAACTGTTTTTT.

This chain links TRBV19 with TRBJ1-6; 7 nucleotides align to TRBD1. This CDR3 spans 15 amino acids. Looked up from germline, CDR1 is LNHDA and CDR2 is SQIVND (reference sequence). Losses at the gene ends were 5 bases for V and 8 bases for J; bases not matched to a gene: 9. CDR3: CASSPVDRDYSPLHF. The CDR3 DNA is TGTGCCAGTAGTCCGGTCGACAGGGATTATTCACCCCTCCACTTT.

CDR3 residues: CASGTGPMNTEAFF. The CDR3 DNA reads as TGTGCCAGCGGCACAGGGCCCATGAACACTGAAGCTTTCTTT. The V call is TRBV6-5, the J call TRBJ1-1, with D possibly matching TRBD1 (6 bases). The CDR3 totals 14 residues. Between the trimmed V and J ends, which lost 8 bases and 0 bases, there was a span of 13 bases. CDR1 is MNHEY, CDR2 SVGAGI, per germline.

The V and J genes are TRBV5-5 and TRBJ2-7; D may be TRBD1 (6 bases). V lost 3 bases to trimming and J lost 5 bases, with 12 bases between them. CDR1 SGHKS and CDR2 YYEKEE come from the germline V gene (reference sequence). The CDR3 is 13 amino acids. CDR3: CASSYRDSHEQYF. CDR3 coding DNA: TGTGCCAGCAGCTACAGGGATAGCCACGAGCAGTACTTC.

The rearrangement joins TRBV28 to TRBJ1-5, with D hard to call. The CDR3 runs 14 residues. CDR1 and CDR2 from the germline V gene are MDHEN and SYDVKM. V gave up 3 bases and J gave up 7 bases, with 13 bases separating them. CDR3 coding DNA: TGTGCCAGCAGTTTGTTCGGGGAAGGGCAGCCCCAGCATTTT. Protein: CASSLFGEGQPQHF.

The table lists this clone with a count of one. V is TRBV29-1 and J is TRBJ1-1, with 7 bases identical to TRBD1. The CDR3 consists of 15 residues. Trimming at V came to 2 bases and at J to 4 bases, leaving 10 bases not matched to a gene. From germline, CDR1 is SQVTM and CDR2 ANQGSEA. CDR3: CSVEIGVRGFTEAFF. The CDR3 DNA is TGCAGCGTTGAAATAGGAGTCAGGGGGTTCACTGAAGCTTTCTTT.

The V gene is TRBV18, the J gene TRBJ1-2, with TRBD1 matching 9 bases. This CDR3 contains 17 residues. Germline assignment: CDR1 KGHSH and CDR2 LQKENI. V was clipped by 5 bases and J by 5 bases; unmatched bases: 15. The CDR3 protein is CASSSSSGTGPIYGYTF. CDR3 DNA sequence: TGTGCCAGCTCATCTTCTTCCGGGACAGGGCCCATATATGGCTACACCTTC.

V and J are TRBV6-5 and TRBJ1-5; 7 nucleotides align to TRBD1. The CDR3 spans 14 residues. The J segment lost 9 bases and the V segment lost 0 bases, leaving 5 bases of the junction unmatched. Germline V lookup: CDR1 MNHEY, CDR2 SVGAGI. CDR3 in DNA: TGTGCCAGCAGTTACTCGGCAGGGGGTTGGCCCCAGCATTTT. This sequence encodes CASSYSAGGWPQHF.